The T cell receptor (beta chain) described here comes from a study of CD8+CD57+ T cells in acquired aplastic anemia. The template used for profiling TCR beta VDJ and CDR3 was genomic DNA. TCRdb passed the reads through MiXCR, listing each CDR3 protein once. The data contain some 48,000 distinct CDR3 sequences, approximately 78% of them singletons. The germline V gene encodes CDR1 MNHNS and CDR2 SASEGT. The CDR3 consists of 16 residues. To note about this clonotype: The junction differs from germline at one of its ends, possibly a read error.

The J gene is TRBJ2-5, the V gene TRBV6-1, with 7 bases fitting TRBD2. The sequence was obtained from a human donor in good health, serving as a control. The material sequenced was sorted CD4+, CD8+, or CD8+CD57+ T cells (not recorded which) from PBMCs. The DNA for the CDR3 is TGTGCCAGCATTGAAGCCGGGAGGCCGCATCAAGAGACCCAGTACTTC. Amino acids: CASIEAGRPHQETQYF.